This is a list of T cell receptor beta chains from one sample in a study of T-cell memory formation after mild COVID-19. TCRdb ran MiXCR on the 5' RACE reads and lists one entry per CDR3 protein. The sample lists almost 550,000 distinct CDR3 sequences, about a fifth occurring once. Material for sequencing was PBMCs or a T cell subset sorted from them (not recorded which). These receptors were obtained from an adult woman who had mild COVID-19 (a few samples of this study predate the infection). Cell type and time point are not known. Both conserved end residues are part of each CDR3. The order of the fields is V gene, clone size, D gene, J gene, CDR3 protein, CDR3 DNA. D genes are given only for firm matches. Some rows have no size entry. The others give once, few or many, or a class for an expanded clone.

v_gene: TRBV7-9
abundance: few
d_gene: NA
j_gene: TRBJ2-2
CDR3aa: CASSLASVHSASNTGELFF
CDR3nt: TGTGCCAGCAGCTTAGCCTCGGTCCACAGCGCTTCGAACACCGGGGAGCTGTTTTTT

v_gene: TRBV5-1
abundance: NA
d_gene: NA
j_gene: TRBJ2-7
CDR3aa: CASSLYREGNEQYF
CDR3nt: TGCGCCAGCAGCTTGTACAGGGAGGGGAACGAGCAGTACTTC

v_gene: TRBV7-9
abundance: few
d_gene: TRBD2
j_gene: TRBJ2-5
CDR3aa: CASSVRHLGGTSFGLETQYF
CDR3nt: TGTGCCAGCAGCGTTAGGCATTTAGGTGGGACTAGCTTCGGTTTGGAGACCCAGTACTTC

v_gene: TRBV6-6
abundance: NA
d_gene: NA
j_gene: TRBJ2-1
CDR3aa: CASRITSSYNEQFF
CDR3nt: TGTGCCAGCAGAATTACTAGCTCCTACAATGAGCAGTTCTTC

v_gene: TRBV9
abundance: NA
d_gene: NA
j_gene: TRBJ2-5
CDR3aa: CASSVGLEHETQYF
CDR3nt: TGTGCCAGCAGCGTAGGACTAGAGCACGAGACCCAGTACTTC

v_gene: TRBV6-2/TRBV6-3
abundance: few
d_gene: TRBD2
j_gene: TRBJ2-1
CDR3aa: CASSYELAGPSSYNEQFF
CDR3nt: TGTGCCAGCAGTTACGAACTAGCGGGACCGAGCTCCTACAATGAGCAGTTCTTC

v_gene: TRBV7-9
abundance: few
d_gene: TRBD1
j_gene: TRBJ2-7
CDR3aa: CASSTGVVDEQYF
CDR3nt: TGTGCCAGCAGCACAGGGGTTGTTGACGAGCAGTACTTC

v_gene: TRBV6-2/TRBV6-3
abundance: NA
d_gene: TRBD1
j_gene: TRBJ2-7
CDR3aa: CASSYGDRLSVAYEQYF
CDR3nt: TGTGCCAGCAGTTACGGGGACAGATTGAGTGTCGCCTACGAGCAGTACTTC

v_gene: TRBV5-1
abundance: many
d_gene: TRBD2
j_gene: TRBJ2-1
CDR3aa: CASSSGRTYNEQFF
CDR3nt: TGCGCCAGCAGCAGCGGGAGAACCTACAATGAGCAGTTCTTC

v_gene: TRBV12-3/TRBV12-4
abundance: NA
d_gene: NA
j_gene: TRBJ2-7
CDR3aa: CASSPRQNSYEQYF
CDR3nt: TGTGCCAGCAGTCCCAGACAGAATTCCTACGAGCAGTACTTC

v_gene: TRBV29-1
abundance: few
d_gene: NA
j_gene: TRBJ1-2
CDR3aa: CSVEGSGSHLYGYTF
CDR3nt: TGCAGCGTTGAAGGTTCAGGCTCGCACCTTTATGGCTACACCTTC

v_gene: TRBV29-1
abundance: NA
d_gene: TRBD1
j_gene: TRBJ2-4
CDR3aa: CSVGTGGRDIQYF
CDR3nt: TGCAGCGTTGGGACAGGGGGAAGGGACATTCAGTACTTC